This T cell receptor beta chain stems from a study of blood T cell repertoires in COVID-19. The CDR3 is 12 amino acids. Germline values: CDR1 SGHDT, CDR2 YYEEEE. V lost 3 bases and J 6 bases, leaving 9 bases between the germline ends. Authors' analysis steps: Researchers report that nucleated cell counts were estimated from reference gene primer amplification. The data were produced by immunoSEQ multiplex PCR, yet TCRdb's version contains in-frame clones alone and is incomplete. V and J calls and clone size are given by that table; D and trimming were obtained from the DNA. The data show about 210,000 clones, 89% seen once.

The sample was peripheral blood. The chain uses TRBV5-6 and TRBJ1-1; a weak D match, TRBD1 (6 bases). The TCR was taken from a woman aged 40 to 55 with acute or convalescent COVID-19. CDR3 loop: CASSSGVAEAFF. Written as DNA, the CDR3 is TGTGCCAGCAGCTCAGGGGTCGCTGAAGCTTTCTTT.